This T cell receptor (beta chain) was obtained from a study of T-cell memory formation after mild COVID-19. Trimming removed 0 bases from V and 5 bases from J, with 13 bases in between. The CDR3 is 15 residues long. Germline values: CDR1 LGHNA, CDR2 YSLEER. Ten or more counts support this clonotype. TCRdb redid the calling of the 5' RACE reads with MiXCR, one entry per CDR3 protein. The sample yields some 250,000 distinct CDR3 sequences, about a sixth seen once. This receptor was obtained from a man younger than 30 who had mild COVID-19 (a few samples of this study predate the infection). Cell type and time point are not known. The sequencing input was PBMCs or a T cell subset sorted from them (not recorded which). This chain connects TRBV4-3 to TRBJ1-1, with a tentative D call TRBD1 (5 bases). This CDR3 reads CASSQDRGAGTEAFF. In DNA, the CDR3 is TGCGCCAGCAGCCAAGATCGCGGGGCAGGGACTGAAGCTTTCTTT.